This T cell receptor beta chain is from a study of circulating and synovial CD4+ cells in juvenile arthritis. Overall study findings and caveats: Some such blood samples were as oligoclonal as synovium.

V was pared by 2 bases and J by 6 bases, with 12 bases between. This CDR3 is built from 13 residues. Germline-derived CDR1 and CDR2 are SGDLS and YYNGEE. In the case of this clone: Its antigen is not identified.

Generated by immunoSEQ multiplex PCR, the TCRdb table keeps only in-frame clones and is missing some. Of about 3,900 clones in the sample, approximately 87% are singletons; the top ten hold more than 2.5%. The sequenced material came from CD4+ T cells from synovial fluid. The chain recombines TRBV9 with TRBJ2-7, with D tentatively TRBD2 (7 bases). This TCR came from a human donor with juvenile idiopathic arthritis. CDR3 sequence reads: CASSVGGRSEQYF. DNA for the CDR3: TGTGCCAGCAGCGTGGGGGGGCGCAGCGAGCAGTACTTC.